The 18 T cell receptor beta chains below come from one sample, sequenced in a study of T cell repertoires in cytomegalovirus infection. TCRdb independently ran MiXCR on the reads; one entry per CDR3 protein. This table has 250,000 or so distinct CDR3 sequences, roughly an eighth appearing once. What was sequenced was PBMCs. The receptor source for this set is a human donor in good health (CMV status not recorded). Some clones in this sample may be carry-over from other donors' samples.

This clonotype was seen only a few times. The genes are TRBV6-2 or TRBV6-3 and TRBJ2-7; the D gene could be TRBD1 or TRBD2 (5 bases each). This CDR3 has 16 residues. CDR1 and CDR2 (germline): MNHEY, SVGEGT. The germline V and J ends were trimmed by 0 bases and 1 base, with 13 bases remaining between them. CDR3 residues: CASSYSTGPVSYEQYF. In nucleotides, the CDR3 is TGTGCCAGCAGTTACTCGACGGGACCGGTGTCCTACGAGCAGTACTTC.

As for this clonotype: This may be a read error: a much more frequent sequence differs by one nucleotide. The V gene is TRBV2, the J gene TRBJ1-2; D remains unclear. The CDR3 length is 14 residues. V was clipped by 11 bases and J by 4 bases, with 20 bases between them. The germline V gene has CDR1 SNHLY and CDR2 FYNNEI. This CDR3 is CASSPRGASYGYTF. CDR3 nucleotide sequence: TGTGCCTCCTCCCCCCGGGGAGCGTCCTATGGCTACACCTTC.

There are many counts of this clonotype. The chain recombines TRBV7-3 with TRBJ2-5, with unresolved D. This CDR3 region has 15 residues. Trimming removed 5 bases at V and 5 bases at J, with 18 bases between. Germline assignment: CDR1 SGHTA and CDR2 FQGTGA. The CDR3, as DNA: TGTGCCAGCAGCCGAGCCCCATCCCCCGGGGAGACCCAGTACTTC. Residues: CASSRAPSPGETQYF.

This clonotype was counted at least ten times. The V gene is TRBV7-2, the J gene TRBJ1-6, with 9 bases that match TRBD1. Germline lookup yields CDR1 SGHTA and CDR2 FQGNSA. The length of the CDR3 is 16 residues. The V gene end was trimmed by 6 bases and the J gene end by 2 bases; junction bases not matched to a gene: 5. The CDR3 sequence is CASRRGQGAYNSPLHF. The CDR3 DNA reads as TGTGCCAGCAGAAGGGGACAGGGAGCCTATAATTCACCCCTCCACTTT. Supplemented by reference TRBV7-2 and TRBJ1-6, the full variable domain reads GAGVSQSPSNKVTEKGKDVELRCDPISGHTALYWYRQSLGQGLEFLIYFQGNSAPDKSGLPSDRFSAERTGGSVSTLTIQRTQQEDSAVYLCASRRGQGAYNSPLHFGNGTRLTVT.

A single count supports this clonotype. The chain uses TRBV4-1 and TRBJ1-2, with a tentative D call TRBD1 (5 bases). CDR1 is MGHRA and CDR2 is YSYEKL in the germline V gene. This CDR3 is built from 14 residues. Trimming took 1 base from V and 5 from J, leaving 11 bases between them. The CDR3 region has the DNA TGCGCCAGCAGCCAAGGGGTCAGGGATTATGGCTACACCTTC. It specifies CASSQGVRDYGYTF.

The table lists this clonotype with a few counts. The CDR3 loop is CAWSVVGPSTDTQYF. The CDR3 region has the DNA TGTGCCTGGAGTGTAGTCGGGCCGAGCACAGATACGCAGTATTTT. The chain employs TRBV30 and TRBJ2-3; no definite D call. Germline CDR1 and CDR2: GTSNPN and SVGIG (reference sequence). V was trimmed by 0 bases and J by 0 bases, leaving 10 bases between them. This CDR3 is 15 amino acids long.

Many counts were recorded for this clonotype. The chain uses TRBV6-2 or TRBV6-3 and TRBJ2-5; TRBD2 matches 8 bases. There are 15 residues in the CDR3. CDR1 and CDR2 from the germline V gene are MNHEY and SVGEGT. V was pared by 7 bases and J by 2 bases, with 9 bases of the junction left unmatched. CDR3 DNA sequence: TGTGCCAGCAAGCGGGCGGGAGGCAGACAAGAGACCCAGTACTTC. Amino acid sequence: CASKRAGGRQETQYF.

The chain joins TRBV5-8 to TRBJ2-3; D remains ambiguous. The CDR3 is 13 amino acids. Trimming removed 7 bases at V and 2 bases at J, with 11 bases between. Germline V gene data show CDR1 as SGHTS and CDR2 as YDEGEE. CDR3 residues: CASGVSPTDTQYF. CDR3 coding DNA: TGTGCCAGCGGAGTTTCCCCCACAGATACGCAGTATTTT.

V usage is TRBV2 and J usage is TRBJ2-2; D assignment may be TRBD1 or TRBD2 (6 bases each). Trimming stripped 5 bases from V and 0 bases from J, with 13 bases between. In germline, CDR1 is SNHLY, CDR2 FYNNEI. CDR3 length equals 16 residues. CDR3 sequence reads: CASSSEGGSNTGELFF. The CDR3 bases are TGTGCCAGCAGTTCGGAGGGGGGCTCGAACACCGGGGAGCTGTTTTTT.

This clonotype occurred a few times. The chain uses TRBV6-2 or TRBV6-3 and TRBJ2-1; D is unresolved. CDR3 length: 14 amino acids. CDR1 and CDR2 (germline): MNHEY, SVGEGT. V lost 4 bases and J 2 bases, leaving 9 bases between the germline ends. DNA of the CDR3: TGTGCCAGCAGTTCCCGGCGGACCTACAATGAGCAGTTCTTC. Encoded protein: CASSSRRTYNEQFF.

The chain uses TRBV18 and TRBJ1-2; 9 bases are shared with TRBD1. Germline CDR1 reads KGHSH; CDR2 reads LQKENI. The V and J ends lost 3 bases and 8 bases, in that order; junction bases with no gene match: 7. The CDR3 length is 14 residues. CDR3 nucleotides: TGTGCCAGCTCACCGAACGGACAGGGGAACGGCTACACCTTC. Amino acid sequence: CASSPNGQGNGYTF. Full variable domain (remainder filled in from reference TRBV18 and TRBJ1-2): NAGVMQNPRHLVRRRGQEARLRCSPMKGHSHVYWYRQLPEEGLKFMVYLQKENIIDESGMPKERFSAEFPKEGPSILRIQQVVRGDSAAYFCASSPNGQGNGYTFGSGTRLTVV.

This clonotype was counted ten times or more. This rearrangement joins TRBV10-2 to TRBJ2-5; maybe TRBD2 (6 bases). Deletions cut 10 bases from V and 5 bases from J, with 23 bases between. CDR1 and CDR2 from the germline V gene are WSHSY and SAAADI. CDR3 length: 15 residues. The CDR3 coding sequence is TGCGCCACCCTCGCCATTCGGGGGAGCCCGGAGACCCAGTACTTC. Residues: CATLAIRGSPETQYF.

In its sample, this clonotype was seen many times. The rearrangement uses TRBV11-2 and TRBJ2-3, with 7 bases that match TRBD2. Germline V gives CDR1 SGHAT, CDR2 FQNNGV. Trimming cost V 5 bases and J 4 bases; bases outside gene matches: 9. The CDR3 covers 15 residues. CDR3 sequence reads: CASSLTSGAPDTQYF. CDR3 nucleotides: TGTGCCAGCAGCCTCACAAGCGGGGCCCCAGATACGCAGTATTTT.

This clonotype appeared many times. The gene calls are TRBV7-9 and TRBJ2-3; D gene uncertain. V was shortened by 4 bases and J by 2 bases, with 16 bases between the two germline ends. This CDR3 is built from 16 residues. Germline V gene lookup returns CDR1 SEHNR and CDR2 FQNEAQ (reference sequence). The CDR3 reads CASSSPDGSNTDTQYF. CDR3 DNA: TGTGCCAGCAGCTCCCCGGATGGGTCCAACACAGATACGCAGTATTTT.

In this sample, this clonotype turned up many times. The V and J genes are TRBV7-3 and TRBJ2-2, with TRBD2 as a possible D gene (6 bases). Germline V gene lookup returns CDR1 SGHTA and CDR2 FQGTGA. The CDR3 runs 16 residues. The ends were cut back, 5 bases at V and 7 bases at J, with 20 bases in the middle. CDR3 DNA sequence: TGTGCCAGCAGCCAAGGGTTCGGACGGCGGGGCGGGGAGCTGTTTTTT. This sequence encodes CASSQGFGRRGGELFF.

This clonotype came up many times. Here the CDR3 DNA reads TGCGCCAGCAGCTTGAACGTCCGGGAGGGCCTCGATGAGCAGTTCTTC. This translates into CASSLNVREGLDEQFF. The gene calls are TRBV5-1 and TRBJ2-1, with TRBD2 matching 8 bases. This CDR3 is 16 amino acids long. The junction had 11 bases not matched to a gene; V was cut back by 1 base and J by 8 bases. Germline V lookup: CDR1 SGHRS, CDR2 YFSETQ. The whole variable domain, filled in from reference TRBV5-1 and TRBJ2-1, reads KAGVTQTPRYLIKTRGQQVTLSCSPISGHRSVSWYQQTPGQGLQFLFEYFSETQRNKGNFPGRFSGRQFSNSRSEMNVSTLELGDSALYLCASSLNVREGLDEQFFGPGTRLTVL.

This clonotype showed up many times. The gene calls are TRBV7-8 and TRBJ1-1; possibly TRBD1 for D (5 bases). Germline CDR1 reads SGHVS; CDR2 reads FQNEAQ. V lost 5 bases and J lost 4, with 14 bases in between. The CDR3 is 14 residues long. CDR3 in amino acids: CASSLSGGTTEAFF. CDR3 nucleotides: TGTGCCAGCAGCCTTAGCGGGGGAACCACTGAAGCTTTCTTT. The variable domain in full, completed from reference TRBV7-8 and TRBJ1-1, reads GAGVSQSPRYKVAKRGQDVALRCDPISGHVSLFWYQQALGQGPEFLTYFQNEAQLDKSGLPSDRFFAERPEGSVSTLKIQRTQQEDSAVYLCASSLSGGTTEAFFGQGTRLTVV.

This sequence joins TRBV20-1 and TRBJ2-2; the D gene could be TRBD1 or TRBD2 (5 bases each). CDR3 length: 12 amino acids. Looked up from germline, CDR1 is DFQATT and CDR2 is SNEGSKA (reference sequence). V lost 7 bases and J 3 bases, leaving 9 bases between the germline ends. The CDR3 reads CSVRGDTGELFF. DNA for the CDR3: TGCAGTGTGAGGGGCGACACCGGGGAGCTGTTTTTT.